The 8 T cell receptor beta chains in this list originate from one sample, sequenced in a study of blood T cells in healthy people across ages. The use of a sample-barcoded 5' primer and a J-beta primer mix characterized a second PCR of roughly 7 to 12 cycles. From the 5' RACE reads, TCRdb called clonotypes with MiXCR, one entry per CDR3 protein. The table lists about 640,000 distinct CDR3 sequences, under 65% of them singletons. Sequenced input: blood. These receptor sequences come from a man aged 55 to 70 in good health.

This sequence joins TRBV20-1 and TRBJ2-6; D unresolved. There are 16 residues in the CDR3. Trimming took 0 bases from V and 0 from J, leaving 9 bases between them. Germline V gene lookup returns CDR1 DFQATT and CDR2 SNEGSKA (reference sequence). The CDR3 DNA reads TGCAGTGCTAGAGAAGGGTTTAGCTCTGGGGCCAACGTCCTGACTTTC. Translation: CSAREGFSSGANVLTF.

This clonotype showed up just a few times. The chain carries TRBV5-1 and TRBJ2-5, with D tentatively TRBD1 (6 bases). V lost 3 bases, J lost 5 bases, and 17 bases lay in between. The length of the CDR3 is 15 residues. In germline, CDR1 is SGHRS, CDR2 YFSETQ. CDR3 in amino acids: CASSSQRQARETQYF. The CDR3, as DNA: TGCGCCAGCAGCTCTCAGAGACAGGCCAGGGAGACCCAGTACTTC.

Points on this clonotype: Germline and junction disagree at one end, which may indicate a read error. The CDR3 nucleotides read TGCGCCAGTAGCCCCGAGCGGGGGGCCTTAAACATTCAGTACTTC. Translation gives CASSPERGALNIQYF. The rearrangement joins TRBV4-1 to TRBJ2-4; 9 nucleotides agree with TRBD2. This CDR3 is built from 15 residues. CDR1 and CDR2 from the germline V gene are MGHRA and YSYEKL.

The chain recombines TRBV7-2 with TRBJ2-7; 8 positions match TRBD1. Trimming cost V 3 bases and J 6 bases; bases outside gene matches: 10. The V gene's germline CDR1 is SGHTA and CDR2 FQGNSA. CDR3 length: 15 amino acids. DNA for the CDR3: TGTGCCAGCAGCTTCCCCCTAGACAGGGGAACCGAGCAGTACTTC. This translates into CASSFPLDRGTEQYF.

This chain links TRBV4-1 with TRBJ1-1; weak D call: TRBD1 (5 bases). CDR3 size: 14 residues. Germline V gene data show CDR1 as MGHRA and CDR2 as YSYEKL. Trimming pared 4 bases from V and 5 bases from J, leaving 14 bases between. The CDR3 loop is CASSRTGPGTEAFF. In nucleotides, the CDR3 is TGCGCCAGCAGCCGAACAGGCCCTGGGACTGAAGCTTTCTTT.

This clonotype was detected a few times. The chain is built from TRBV20-1 and TRBJ2-1; D not certain. The germline CDR1 and CDR2 sequences are DFQATT and SNEGSKA (reference sequence). The CDR3 runs to 13 residues. The V gene lost 6 bases and the J gene lost 1 base, with 10 bases spanning the gap. CDR3 sequence: CSAPALSYNEQFF. The CDR3 nucleotides read TGCAGTGCCCCAGCCTTATCCTACAATGAGCAGTTCTTC.

The chain couples TRBV19 to TRBJ2-4, with 9 nucleotides matching TRBD2. Germline V CDR1 and CDR2: LNHDA, SQIVND (reference sequence). The CDR3 extends over 16 amino acids. With 3 bases clipped from V and 1 base from J, the junction kept 4 bases outside the gene matches. The CDR3 region has the DNA TGTGCCAGTAGTATGATGACTAGCGGCGCCAAAAACATTCAGTACTTC. Its translation: CASSMMTSGAKNIQYF. Full variable domain (remainder filled in from reference TRBV19 and TRBJ2-4): DGGITQSPKYLFRKEGQNVTLSCEQNLNHDAMYWYRQDPGQGLRLIYYSQIVNDFQKGDIAEGYSVSREKKESFPLTVTSAQKNPTAFYLCASSMMTSGAKNIQYFGAGTRLSVL.

This clonotype was seen a few times. This sequence joins TRBV7-2 and TRBJ2-5, with D tentatively TRBD1 or TRBD2 (7 bases each). V lost 5 bases, J lost 2 bases, and 15 bases lay in between. The length of the CDR3 is 15 residues. The V gene's germline CDR1 is SGHTA and CDR2 FQGNSA. In DNA form, the CDR3 reads TGTGCCAGCAGCACCAGGGGGGGACAGCAAGAGACCCAGTACTTC. This encodes CASSTRGGQQETQYF.